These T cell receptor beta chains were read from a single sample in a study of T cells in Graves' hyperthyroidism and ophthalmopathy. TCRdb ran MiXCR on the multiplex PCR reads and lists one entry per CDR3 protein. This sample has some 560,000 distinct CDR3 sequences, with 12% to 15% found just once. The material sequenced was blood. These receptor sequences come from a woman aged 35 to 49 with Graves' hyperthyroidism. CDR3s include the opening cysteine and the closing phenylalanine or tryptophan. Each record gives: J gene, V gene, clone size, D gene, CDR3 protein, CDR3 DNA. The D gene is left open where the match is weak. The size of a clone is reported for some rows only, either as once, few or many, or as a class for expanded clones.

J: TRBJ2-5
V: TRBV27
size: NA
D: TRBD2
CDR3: CASRRTSGQKRETQYF
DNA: TGTGCCAGCCGGAGGACTAGCGGTCAAAAGCGAGAGACCCAGTACTTC

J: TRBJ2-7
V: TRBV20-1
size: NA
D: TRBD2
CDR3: CSAATSGTKISYEQYF
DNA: TGCAGTGCAGCGACTAGCGGGACTAAAATCTCCTACGAGCAGTACTTC

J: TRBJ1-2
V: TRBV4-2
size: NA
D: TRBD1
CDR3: CASSPTDRGRSNYGYTF
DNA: TGTGCCAGCAGCCCGACGGACAGGGGGCGTTCTAACTATGGCTACACCTTC

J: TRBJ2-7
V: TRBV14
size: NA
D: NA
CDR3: CASSPSWGSYEQYF
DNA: TGTGCCAGCAGCCCCTCTTGGGGCTCCTACGAGCAGTACTTC

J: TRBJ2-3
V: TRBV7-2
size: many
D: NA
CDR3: CASSWGSGYTDTQYF
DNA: TGTGCCAGCAGCTGGGGGTCAGGTTACACAGATACGCAGTATTTT

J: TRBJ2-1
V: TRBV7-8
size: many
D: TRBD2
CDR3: CASSPSGSVYNEQFF
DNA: TGTGCCAGCAGCCCTAGCGGGAGTGTTTATAATGAGCAGTTCTTC

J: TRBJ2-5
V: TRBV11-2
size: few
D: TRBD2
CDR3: CASSSASGTKGETQYF
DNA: TGTGCCAGCAGCTCCGCTAGCGGAACAAAAGGGGAGACCCAGTACTTC

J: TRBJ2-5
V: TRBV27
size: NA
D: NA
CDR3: CASSAQGQETQYF
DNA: TGTGCCAGCAGTGCCCAGGGTCAAGAGACCCAGTACTTC

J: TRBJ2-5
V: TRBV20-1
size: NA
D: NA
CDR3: CSAKPGAGETQYF
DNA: TGCAGTGCTAAACCGGGCGCGGGAGAGACCCAGTACTTC

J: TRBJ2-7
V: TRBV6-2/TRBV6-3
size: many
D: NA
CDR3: CASSYSRQGSRPQYF
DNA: TGTGCCAGCAGTTACTCGAGGCAGGGTTCCCGTCCGCAGTACTTC

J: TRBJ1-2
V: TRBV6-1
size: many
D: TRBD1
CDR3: CASSVAGTGNYGYTF
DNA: TGTGCCAGCAGTGTAGCCGGGACAGGGAACTATGGCTACACCTTC

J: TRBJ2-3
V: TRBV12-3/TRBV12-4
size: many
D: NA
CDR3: CASRASGTDTQYF
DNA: TGTGCCAGCAGGGCTAGCGGCACAGATACGCAGTATTTT

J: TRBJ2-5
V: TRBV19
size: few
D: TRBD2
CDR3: CASSPGTSETETQYF
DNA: TGTGCCAGTAGTCCTGGGACTAGCGAAACAGAGACCCAGTACTTC

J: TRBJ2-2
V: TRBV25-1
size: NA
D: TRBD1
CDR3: CASSERDRRNTGELFF
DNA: TGTGCCAGCAGTGAACGGGACAGGAGGAACACCGGGGAGCTGTTTTTT

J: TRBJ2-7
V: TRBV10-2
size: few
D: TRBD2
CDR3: CASSLSDSQTSGVPYEQYF
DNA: TGCGCCAGCAGCCTCTCGGACAGCCAAACTAGCGGAGTCCCTTACGAGCAGTACTTC

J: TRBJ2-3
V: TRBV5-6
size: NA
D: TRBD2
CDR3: CASSLHGGATDTQYF
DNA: TGTGCCAGCAGCTTGCACGGGGGGGCGACAGATACGCAGTATTTT

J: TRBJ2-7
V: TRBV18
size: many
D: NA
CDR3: CASSLSRTDEQYF
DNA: TGTGCCAGCTCTCTCTCCCGGACGGACGAGCAGTACTTC

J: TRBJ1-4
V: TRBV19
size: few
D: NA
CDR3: CASSAPGETNEKLFF
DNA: TGTGCCAGTAGCGCGCCAGGGGAAACTAATGAAAAACTGTTTTTT

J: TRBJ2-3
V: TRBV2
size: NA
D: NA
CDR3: CASSESVSTDTQYF
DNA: TGTGCCAGCAGTGAGTCGGTTAGCACAGATACGCAGTATTTT

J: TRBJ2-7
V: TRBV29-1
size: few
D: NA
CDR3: CSALRGPYEQYF
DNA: TGCAGCGCCCTCAGGGGTCCCTACGAGCAGTACTTC

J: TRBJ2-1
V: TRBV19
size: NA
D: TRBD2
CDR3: CASSGGLAGAYSEQFF
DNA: TGTGCCAGTAGTGGGGGCCTAGCGGGAGCCTATAGTGAGCAGTTCTTC

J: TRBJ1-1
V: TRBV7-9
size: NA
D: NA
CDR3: CASSLAGGATEAFF
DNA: TGTGCCAGCAGCTTAGCAGGCGGGGCCACTGAAGCTTTCTTT

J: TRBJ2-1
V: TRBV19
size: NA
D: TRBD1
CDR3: CASSYRGQRNEQFF
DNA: TGTGCCAGTAGCTACAGGGGGCAACGCAATGAGCAGTTCTTC

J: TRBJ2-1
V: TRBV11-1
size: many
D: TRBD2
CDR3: CASSSKAGGPSYEQFF
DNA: TGTGCCAGCAGCTCTAAAGCGGGAGGGCCTAGTTATGAGCAGTTCTTC

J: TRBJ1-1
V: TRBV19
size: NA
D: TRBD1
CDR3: CASTQVPGQGAGTEAFF
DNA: TGTGCCAGTACCCAAGTCCCGGGACAGGGGGCGGGAACTGAAGCTTTCTTT

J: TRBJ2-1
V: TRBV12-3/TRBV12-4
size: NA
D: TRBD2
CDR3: CASSRLAGGYPSSYNEQFF
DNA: TGTGCCAGCAGCAGACTAGCGGGAGGGTACCCGAGCTCCTACAATGAGCAGTTCTTC

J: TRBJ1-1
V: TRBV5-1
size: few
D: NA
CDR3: CASKGQPGNTEAFF
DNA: TGCGCCAGCAAGGGGCAGCCCGGAAACACTGAAGCTTTCTTT

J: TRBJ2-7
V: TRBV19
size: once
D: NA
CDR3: CASTDHAGSYEQYF
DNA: TGTGCCAGTACCGATCACGCGGGCTCCTACGAGCAGTACTTC

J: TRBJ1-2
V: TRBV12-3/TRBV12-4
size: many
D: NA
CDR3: CASRSQSYGYTF
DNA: TGTGCCAGCAGGTCCCAGTCCTATGGCTACACCTTC

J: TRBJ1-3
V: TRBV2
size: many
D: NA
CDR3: CASSDGAALSGNTIYF
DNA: TGTGCCAGCAGTGATGGGGCAGCATTATCTGGAAACACCATATATTTT

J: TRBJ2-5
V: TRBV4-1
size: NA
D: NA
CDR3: CASSQDPGFQETQYF
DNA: TGCGCCAGCAGCCAAGATCCGGGGTTCCAAGAGACCCAGTACTTC

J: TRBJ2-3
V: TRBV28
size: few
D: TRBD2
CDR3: CASSGLAVTTDTQYF
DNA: TGTGCCAGCAGTGGGCTAGCGGTAACCACAGATACGCAGTATTTT

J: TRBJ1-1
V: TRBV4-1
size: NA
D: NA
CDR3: CASSQELGATEAFF
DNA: TGCGCCAGCAGCCAAGAACTAGGGGCTACTGAAGCTTTCTTT

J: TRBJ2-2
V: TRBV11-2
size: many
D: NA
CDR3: CASSFPEVTVGELFF
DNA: TGTGCCAGCAGCTTTCCAGAGGTTACAGTCGGGGAGCTGTTTTTT

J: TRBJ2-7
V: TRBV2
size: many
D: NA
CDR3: CASSLTGVDSYEQYF
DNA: TGTGCCAGCAGTCTGACAGGCGTAGACTCCTACGAGCAGTACTTC

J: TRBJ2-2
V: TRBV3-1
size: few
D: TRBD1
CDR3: CASSQGGQGTFAGELFF
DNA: TGTGCCAGCAGCCAAGGAGGACAGGGGACTTTCGCCGGGGAGCTGTTTTTT

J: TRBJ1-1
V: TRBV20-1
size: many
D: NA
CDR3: CSATRDTTEAFF
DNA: TGCAGTGCTACCCGGGACACCACTGAAGCTTTCTTT

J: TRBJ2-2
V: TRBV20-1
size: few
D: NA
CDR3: CGARIYPGELFF
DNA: TGCGGTGCTAGAATCTACCCCGGGGAGCTGTTTTTT

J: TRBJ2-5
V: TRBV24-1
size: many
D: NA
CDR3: CATSDLAGEKETQYF
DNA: TGTGCCACCAGTGATTTGGCAGGCGAGAAAGAGACCCAGTACTTC

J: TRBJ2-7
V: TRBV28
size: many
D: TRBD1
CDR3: CASSAPGQGSSYEQYF
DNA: TGTGCCAGCAGTGCCCCGGGACAGGGAAGCTCCTACGAGCAGTACTTC

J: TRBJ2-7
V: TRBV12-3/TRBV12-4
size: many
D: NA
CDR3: CASSLAGSILYEQYF
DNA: TGTGCCAGCAGTTTAGCGGGCTCGATCCTCTACGAGCAGTACTTC

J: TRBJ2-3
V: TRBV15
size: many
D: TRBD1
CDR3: CATSGGTGGSTDTQYF
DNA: TGTGCCACCAGCGGGGGGACAGGGGGAAGCACAGATACGCAGTATTTT